Each of the 13 T cell receptor beta chains below was sequenced from the same sample in a study of esophageal squamous cell carcinoma under preoperative chemotherapy. From the PCR reads, TCRdb called clonotypes with MiXCR, one entry per CDR3 protein. The sample comprises 30,000 or so distinct CDR3 sequences, approximately 51% of which are singletons, and more than 20% rests with the top ten. Time point defined: after preoperative PTX-NDP chemotherapy. Sample collection was performed from a patient given preoperative chemotherapy. These receptors were obtained from a human donor with esophageal squamous cell carcinoma. The donor label of this sample is uncertain.

The chain uses TRBV10-3 and TRBJ2-1; 7 bases are a match to TRBD1. The DNA end is more similar to TRBJ2-3, so the J call may be wrong. The CDR3 runs to 14 residues. CDR1 is ENHRY, CDR2 SYGVKD, per germline. CDR3 amino acids: CAGRGGPVQDTQYF. The CDR3 DNA reads TGTGCGGGGCGAGGGGGCCCCGTACAAGATACGCAGTATTTT.

This clonotype turned up a few times. V usage is TRBV12-3 or TRBV12-4 and J usage is TRBJ2-1, with 9 bases aligning to TRBD2. The closer fit of TRBJ2-5 to the DNA end suggests the J call may be wrong. This CDR3 region has 15 residues. Written as DNA, the CDR3 is TGTGCCAGCAGTTCCCAAGCGGGAGGCATTGAGACCCAGTACTTC. Translating gives CASSSQAGGIETQYF.

The chain has TRBV10-3 and TRBJ2-5; perhaps TRBD2 as D (7 bases). V was trimmed by 11 bases and J by 8 bases, leaving 27 bases between them. CDR3 size: 15 residues. Germline assignment: CDR1 ENHRY and CDR2 SYGVKD. This CDR3 is CAGEKGAGAPDTQYF. As DNA, the CDR3 is TGTGCCGGGGAAAAAGGGGCGGGGGCCCCCGATACCCAGTACTTC.

For the CDR3, the DNA is TGCGCCAGCAGCTTGGAAGGCGGGAGCTCCTACAATGAGCAGTTCTTC. Translated, it gives CASSLEGGSSYNEQFF. This sequence joins TRBV5-1 and TRBJ2-1, with 7 bases that match TRBD2. Germline CDR1 SGHRS, CDR2 YFSETQ. The length of the CDR3 is 16 residues. The V gene end was trimmed by 0 bases and the J gene end by 0 bases; junction bases not matched to a gene: 3.

The genes are TRBV11-3 and TRBJ2-4, with 7 nucleotides matching TRBD2. CDR3 length equals 17 residues. The ends lost 5 bases at V and 13 bases at J; junction bases unmatched: 23. Per the germline V gene, CDR1 is SGHNT and CDR2 is YENEEA. The CDR3 here is CASSREAGIGAENTQYF. Written as DNA, the CDR3 is TGTGCCAGCAGCCGCGAAGCGGGGATAGGGGCCGAAAACACGCAGTACTTC.

This clonotype has a count of ten or more. The rearrangement joins TRBV7-9 to TRBJ2-1, with 9 bases aligning to TRBD1. The CDR3 totals 14 residues. Per the germline V gene, CDR1 is SEHNR and CDR2 is FQNEAQ (reference sequence). Trimming removed 2 bases from V and 5 bases from J; junction bases left unmatched: 1. CDR3 in amino acids: CASSLRDRDNEQFF. CDR3 DNA: TGTGCCAGCAGCTTAAGGGACAGGGACAATGAGCAGTTCTTC.

Note on this clonotype: The germline gene is not matched at one end of the junction; a read error may be the cause. The CDR3 is CGSKAVSTETQYF. The CDR3 DNA follows: TGTGGCAGCAAGGCCGTGAGCACCGAGACGCAGTATTTT. The chain is built from TRBV7-6 and TRBJ2-2; D not certain. The DNA end favors TRBJ2-3, so the J call may be wrong. This CDR3 has 13 residues. CDR1 is SGHVS and CDR2 is FNYEAQ in the germline V gene.

Ten or more counts support this clonotype. This chain joins TRBV7-2 and TRBJ2-5; 9 positions match TRBD2. The germline V gene has CDR1 SGHTA and CDR2 FQGNSA. This CDR3 region has 13 residues. The junction had 1 base not matched to a gene; V was cut back by 1 base and J by 7 bases. Here the CDR3 DNA reads TGTGCCAGCAGCTTAGGCGGGAGGGCGACCCAGTACTTC. It codes for CASSLGGRATQYF.

The V call is TRBV5-4, the J call TRBJ2-7; TRBD1 aligns across 9 bases. Germline CDR1 SGHNT, CDR2 YYREEE (reference sequence). V lost 4 bases and J lost 3; bases outside the gene matches: 8. This CDR3 is built from 15 residues. CDR3 sequence reads: CASSSSGTGFYEQYF. DNA for the CDR3: TGTGCCAGCAGCAGCTCCGGGACAGGGTTCTACGAGCAGTACTTC.

V usage is TRBV6-5 and J usage is TRBJ2-7, with TRBD1 identical over 9 bases. Germline CDR1 is MNHEY and CDR2 is SVGAGI. Unmatched junction bases numbered 0, after V lost 0 bases and J lost 3 bases. CDR3 length equals 14 residues. The CDR3 loop reads CASSYSGQGYEQYF. CDR3 coding DNA: TGTGCCAGCAGTTACTCGGGACAGGGCTACGAGCAGTACTTC.

This clonotype has a count of ten or more. CDR3 protein: CASSGSVGEQYF. DNA for the CDR3: TGTGCCAGCAGCGGAAGCGTGGGTGAGCAGTACTTC. The rearrangement uses TRBV7-3 and TRBJ2-5; D is unresolved. The V gene lost 5 bases and the J gene lost 11 bases, with 15 bases spanning the gap. The germline gives CDR1 SGHTA, CDR2 FQGTGA. The CDR3 is 12 residues long. Full variable domain (missing parts from reference TRBV7-3 and TRBJ2-5): GAGVSQTPSNKVTEKGKYVELRCDPISGHTALYWYRQSLGQGPEFLIYFQGTGAADDSGLPNDRFFAVRPEGSVSTLKIQRTERGDSAVYLCASSGSVGEQYFGPGTRLLVL.

This chain links TRBV7-9 with TRBJ2-1, with unresolved D. The CDR3 is made up of 13 amino acids. The V gene lost 0 bases and the J gene lost 6 bases, with 6 bases spanning the gap. CDR1 is SEHNR and CDR2 is FQNEAQ in the germline V gene (reference sequence). In DNA, the CDR3 is TGTGCCAGCAGCTTAGCGGACCCCAATGAGCAGTTCTTC. Residues: CASSLADPNEQFF.

This chain connects TRBV5-6 to TRBJ2-1, with 9 positions matching TRBD2. The J call may be wrong; the DNA end is better matched by TRBJ2-5. Germline CDR1 reads SGHDT; CDR2 reads YYEEEE. This CDR3 region has 16 residues. This CDR3 reads CASSPVGGGAGETQYF. The CDR3 DNA follows: TGTGCCAGCAGCCCCGTGGGCGGGGGGGCCGGTGAGACCCAGTACTTC.